Listed below are T cell receptor beta chains from one sample, sequenced in a study of beta chain features in type 1 diabetes. Clones were read by immunoSEQ multiplex PCR, and TCRdb kept only the in-frame ones, dropping some. The sample contains some 700,000 clones, 10% to 15% of which appear only once. What was sequenced was naive CD4+ T cells from blood. These receptors all come from a man aged 18 to 29 with type 1 diabetes. Both conserved end residues are part of each CDR3. D genes are given only for firm matches. The size field is filled for only some rows; it gives once, few, many or a size class.

>few|TRBJ2-3|TRBV18|-
CASSPNEMKEIF
TGTGCCAGCTCACCAAATGAGATGAAGGAAATTTTT
>-|TRBJ2-3|TRBV7-2|-
CASSLEPADTQYF
TGTGCCAGCAGCTTAGAACCGGCAGATACGCAGTATTTT
>few|TRBJ1-1|TRBV5-4|-
CASSLVLGVSEAFF
TGTGCCAGCAGCTTGGTTCTGGGGGTATCTGAAGCTTTCTTT
>-|TRBJ2-7|TRBV9|-
CASSVGGTRDYEQYF
TGTGCCAGCAGCGTAGGCGGGACTCGGGACTACGAGCAGTACTTC
>-|TRBJ2-7|TRBV28|-
CASSWDGNYEQYF
TGTGCCAGCAGTTGGGACGGAAACTACGAGCAGTACTTC
>few|TRBJ1-5|TRBV30|-
CAWSRQGQPQHF
TGTGCCTGGAGCAGGCAGGGTCAGCCCCAGCATTTT
>-|TRBJ1-1|TRBV6-5|-
CASSLLSHTEAFF
TGTGCCAGCAGTCTATTGAGTCACACTGAAGCTTTCTTT
>-|TRBJ1-1|TRBV30|-
CAWSSRGEAFF
TGTGCCTGGAGTTCCAGGGGTGAAGCTTTCTTT
>few|TRBJ2-3|TRBV19|TRBD2
CASTPTSGGPRTDTQYF
TGTGCCAGTACCCCGACTAGCGGGGGGCCACGCACAGATACGCAGTATTTT
>-|TRBJ2-5|TRBV5-6|TRBD2
CASSNLAGGPVETQYF
TGTGCCAGCAGCAATCTAGCGGGGGGGCCGGTAGAGACCCAGTACTTC
>-|TRBJ2-1|TRBV18|-
CASSTTSSYNEQFF
TGTGCCAGCTCAACGACGAGCTCCTACAATGAGCAGTTCTTC
>few|TRBJ2-5|TRBV5-1|TRBD1
CASSVDRQETQYF
TGCGCCAGCAGCGTGGACAGGCAAGAGACCCAGTACTTC
>-|TRBJ1-1|TRBV9|-
CASSVGGTNTEAFF
TGTGCCAGCAGCGTAGGGGGCACGAACACTGAAGCTTTCTTT
>few|TRBJ2-7|TRBV9|TRBD1
CASSTGQGGPYEQYF
TGTGCCAGCAGCACTGGACAGGGAGGCCCGTACGAGCAGTACTTC
>few|TRBJ2-1|TRBV6-1|TRBD1
CASSDPQGVSEQFF
TGTGCCAGCAGTGACCCCCAGGGGGTTAGTGAGCAGTTCTTC
>-|TRBJ2-1|TRBV7-2|TRBD2
CASSLVVLAGNYNEQFF
TGTGCCAGCAGCTTAGTAGTGCTAGCGGGAAACTACAATGAGCAGTTCTTC